The 17 T cell receptor beta chains below come from one sample, sequenced in a study of PD-1 blockade in mismatch repair-deficient tumors. Assay: immunoSEQ multiplex PCR; the TCRdb copy retains only in-frame clones and omits some. The sample holds 17,000 or so clones; about 87% are singletons and the top ten take around 1.5%. Source: PBMCs, taken about 22 weeks after starting pembrolizumab. Source of these receptors: an adult with mismatch repair-deficient cancer.

The rearrangement uses TRBV30 and TRBJ2-7, with D perhaps TRBD2 (6 bases). This CDR3 spans 12 amino acids. V was trimmed by 4 bases and J by 6 bases, leaving 13 bases between them. Germline CDR1 GTSNPN, CDR2 SVGIG (reference sequence). The CDR3 region has the DNA TGTGCCTGGACGACGGGAGCAAGCGAGCAGTACTTC. Its translation is CAWTTGASEQYF.

V is TRBV11-3 and J is TRBJ2-7, with TRBD2 matching 12 bases. J lost 3 bases, V lost 4 bases, and 10 bases had no gene match. The CDR3 loop spans 17 amino acids. CDR1 is SGHNT and CDR2 is YENEEA in the germline V gene. In nucleotides, the CDR3 is TGTGCCAGCAGCTCGGGACTAGCGGGCCCTTACGACTACGAGCAGTACTTC. It encodes CASSSGLAGPYDYEQYF.

The gene calls are TRBV11-3 and TRBJ2-6, with no clear D. The V end lost 4 bases, the J end lost 2 bases, and 6 bases lay between the germline ends. This CDR3 is built from 14 residues. Germline V gene data show CDR1 as SGHNT and CDR2 as YENEEA. The CDR3 nucleotides are TGTGCCAGCAGCTCCCTCCCTGGGGCCAACGTCCTGACTTTC. This sequence encodes CASSSLPGANVLTF.

This clone was found once. The chain joins TRBV5-4 to TRBJ1-4, with 7 nucleotides matching TRBD1. The CDR3 covers 14 residues. With V trimmed by 4 bases and J by 3 bases, 3 bases remained unmatched. Germline V gives CDR1 SGHNT, CDR2 YYREEE (reference sequence). CDR3 in DNA: TGTGCCAGCAGCCCGACAGGGTCTAATGAAAAACTGTTTTTT. It is translated as CASSPTGSNEKLFF. Drawing the rest from reference TRBV5-4 and TRBJ1-4, the complete variable domain is ETGVTQSPTHLIKTRGQQVTLRCSSQSGHNTVSWYQQALGQGPQFIFQYYREEENGRGNFPPRFSGLQFPNYSSELNVNALELDDSALYLCASSPTGSNEKLFFGSGTQLSVL.

The chain has TRBV9 and TRBJ2-7, with D perhaps TRBD2 (6 bases). Germline V gene data show CDR1 as SGDLS and CDR2 as YYNGEE. Trimming stripped 3 bases from V and 5 bases from J, with 12 bases between. There are 13 residues in the CDR3. CDR3 DNA sequence: TGTGCCAGCAGCGGCGGAGGGGCCCACGAGCAGTACTTC. It yields the protein CASSGGGAHEQYF.

The chain is built from TRBV5-1 and TRBJ2-1, with 8 nucleotides matching TRBD2. J gave up 1 base and V 0 bases, and 6 bases lay outside the gene matches. CDR3 length equals 17 residues. Germline V CDR1 and CDR2: SGHRS, YFSETQ. The DNA of the CDR3 is TGCGCCAGCAGCTTGGCTTTAATAGCGGGGTCCTACAATGAGCAGTTCTTC. It is translated as CASSLALIAGSYNEQFF. Drawing the rest from reference TRBV5-1 and TRBJ2-1, the complete variable domain is KAGVTQTPRYLIKTRGQQVTLSCSPISGHRSVSWYQQTPGQGLQFLFEYFSETQRNKGNFPGRFSGRQFSNSRSEMNVSTLELGDSALYLCASSLALIAGSYNEQFFGPGTRLTVL.

The rearrangement links TRBV28 to TRBJ1-2; D might be TRBD1 (6 bases). Germline V gives CDR1 MDHEN, CDR2 SYDVKM. The CDR3 consists of 13 residues. V lost 5 bases and J 8 bases, leaving 15 bases between the germline ends. The CDR3 coding sequence is TGTGCCAGCAGTCAGTCACGGACAGAAGGCTACACCTTC. Its translation is CASSQSRTEGYTF.

This sequence joins TRBV29-1 and TRBJ1-1; 10 bases map to TRBD1. The CDR3 extends over 13 amino acids. From germline, CDR1 is SQVTM and CDR2 ANQGSEA. V was pared by 7 bases and J by 1 base, with 3 bases of the junction left unmatched. The CDR3 loop reads CSADRGPNTEAFF. The DNA of the CDR3 is TGCAGCGCAGACAGGGGGCCGAACACTGAAGCTTTCTTT.

This chain links TRBV5-1 with TRBJ1-2; D might be TRBD1 (5 bases). The V gene's germline CDR1 is SGHRS and CDR2 YFSETQ. This CDR3 contains 12 residues. V dropped 4 bases and J dropped 6 bases, with 10 bases sitting between them. In DNA form, the CDR3 reads TGCGCCAGCAGCACGACAGTTGATGGCTACACCTTC. Translated, it gives CASSTTVDGYTF.

This clone was found once. The genes are TRBV7-6 and TRBJ1-1, with TRBD1 identical over 7 bases. The germline V gene encodes CDR1 SGHVS and CDR2 FNYEAQ. This CDR3 is built from 14 residues. After removal of 5 bases from V and 4 bases from J, the junction contained 7 bases not matched to a gene. The CDR3 DNA reads as TGTGCCAGCAGCCCCGACAGGGTGGGCACTGAAGCTTTCTTT. Translation: CASSPDRVGTEAFF. Supplemented by reference TRBV7-6 and TRBJ1-1, the full variable domain reads GAGVSQSPRYKVTKRGQDVALRCDPISGHVSLYWYRQALGQGPEFLTYFNYEAQQDKSGLPNDRFSAERPEGSISTLTIQRTEQRDSAMYRCASSPDRVGTEAFFGQGTRLTVV.

As DNA, the CDR3 is TGTGCCAGCAGCCCCCCGGGAGGGGGCCGTGAAAAACTGTTTTTT. Translating gives CASSPPGGGREKLFF. The chain has TRBV28 and TRBJ1-4, with 7 bases identical to TRBD1. CDR3 length: 15 amino acids. V shed 6 bases and J 7 bases; nucleotides not matched to a gene: 11. In germline, CDR1 is MDHEN, CDR2 SYDVKM.

The J gene is TRBJ2-1, the V gene TRBV6-5; 7 nucleotides align to TRBD2. This CDR3 has 11 residues. Trimming took 4 bases from V and 10 from J; bases not matched to a gene: 1. Germline V gives CDR1 MNHEY, CDR2 SVGAGI. CDR3 residues: CASSFGREQFF. The CDR3 region has the DNA TGTGCCAGCAGTTTCGGGAGGGAGCAGTTCTTC.

V gene TRBV5-1 combines with J gene TRBJ2-5, with 11 nucleotides matching TRBD2. Germline CDR1 reads SGHRS; CDR2 reads YFSETQ. This CDR3 spans 18 amino acids. J gave up 1 base and V 0 bases, and 8 bases lay outside the gene matches. DNA of the CDR3: TGCGCCAGCAGCTTGGGACTAGCGGGATCTCTAAGCCAAGAGACCCAGTACTTC. As protein: CASSLGLAGSLSQETQYF.

The chain recombines TRBV5-5 with TRBJ2-5, with a weak D call TRBD2 (5 bases). V gave up 4 bases and J gave up 3 bases, with 13 bases separating them. The CDR3 runs 14 residues. The V gene's germline CDR1 is SGHKS and CDR2 YYEKEE (reference sequence). The CDR3 is CASSPPGVEETQYF. The DNA of the CDR3 is TGTGCCAGCAGCCCTCCCGGGGTTGAAGAGACCCAGTACTTC.

The chain links TRBV6-6 to TRBJ1-4, with 8 bases that match TRBD1. The CDR3 runs 14 residues. CDR1 and CDR2 (germline): MNHNY, SVGAGI (reference sequence). V dropped 6 bases and J dropped 7; count of bases not matched to a gene: 7. CDR3 in amino acids: CASSRTGFSEKLFF. CDR3 sequence (DNA): TGTGCCAGCAGCCGGACAGGGTTTAGTGAAAAACTGTTTTTT.

V is TRBV29-1 and J is TRBJ2-1; TRBD1 might be the D (6 bases). The germline V gene has CDR1 SQVTM and CDR2 ANQGSEA. Trimming shortened V by 8 bases and J by 0 bases, and 14 bases separated the two germline ends. The CDR3 has 14 residues. DNA of the CDR3: TGCAGCCTCCGAAACAGGGACTCCTACAATGAGCAGTTCTTC. Protein sequence: CSLRNRDSYNEQFF.

The chain combines TRBV4-1 with TRBJ2-1; a possible D gene is TRBD2 (8 bases). CDR1 MGHRA and CDR2 YSYEKL come from the germline V gene. This CDR3 comprises 18 residues. Trimming stripped 2 bases from V and 8 bases from J, with 25 bases between. CDR3 nucleotides: TGCGCCAGCAGCCAAAGGGGGCAGCGGGAGATCGGGGTGGATGAGCAGTTCTTC. This encodes CASSQRGQREIGVDEQFF.